This passage covers 27 T cell receptor beta chains from one sample sequenced in a study of blood T cell repertoires in COVID-19. Sequenced by immunoSEQ multiplex PCR; TCRdb stores in-frame clones only, minus some. The sample contains about 130,000 clones, around 89% of which appear only once. Sequencing was carried out using peripheral blood. The receptors derive from a man between 60 and 75 years old with COVID-19, enrolled during active disease.

V gene TRBV19 combines with J gene TRBJ2-7, with 9 bases lining up with TRBD1. V shed 8 bases and J 5 bases; nucleotides not matched to a gene: 7. Germline loops: CDR1 LNHDA, CDR2 SQIVND (reference sequence). CDR3 length equals 13 residues. CDR3 sequence reads: CASGGQGSHEQYF. CDR3 nucleotide sequence: TGTGCCAGTGGGGGACAGGGTTCCCACGAGCAGTACTTC.

The CDR3 loop is CASSLVTGLDGYTF. CDR3 sequence (DNA): TGTGCCAGCAGTCTTGTGACAGGGTTGGATGGCTACACCTTC. The rearrangement joins TRBV6-2 or TRBV6-3 to TRBJ1-2, with 7 bases identical to TRBD1. V was clipped by 5 bases and J by 6 bases; unmatched bases: 9. The germline V gene encodes CDR1 MNHEY and CDR2 SVGEGT. The length of the CDR3 is 14 residues.

The chain carries TRBV6-5 and TRBJ1-5; D unresolved. This CDR3 region has 14 residues. CDR1 is MNHEY and CDR2 is SVGAGI in the germline V gene. V was trimmed by 8 bases and J by 0 bases, leaving 11 bases between them. CDR3 region: CASREGFSNQPQHF. CDR3 nucleotides: TGTGCCAGCCGCGAGGGATTTAGCAATCAGCCCCAGCATTTT.

The rearrangement joins TRBV5-3 to TRBJ2-5; 9 bases line up with TRBD1. TRBV5-3 is treated as an ORF (open reading frame) with a function not yet certain. CDR3 length: 18 amino acids. V lost 4 bases, J lost 5 bases, and 18 bases stayed unmatched. CDR3 nucleotide sequence: TGTGCCAGAAGCCCGAAAACCTTCCCACAGGGGGCGCAGGAGACCCAGTACTTC. Translation gives CARSPKTFPQGAQETQYF.

J is TRBJ2-5 and V is TRBV7-2; TRBD1 aligns across 10 bases. The CDR3 is made up of 14 amino acids. V shed 5 bases, J shed 5 bases, and the junction held 5 bases outside the gene matches. Germline-derived CDR1 and CDR2 are SGHTA and FQGNSA. The CDR3 sequence is CASSTDRGPETQYF. CDR3 nucleotides: TGTGCCAGCAGCACCGACAGGGGGCCGGAGACCCAGTACTTC.

The chain couples TRBV5-6 to TRBJ1-5, with D possibly TRBD1 on 5 matching bases. The CDR3 consists of 14 residues. Trimming took off 0 bases at V and 5 bases at J, with 9 bases between the two ends. Germline-derived CDR1 and CDR2 are SGHDT and YYEEEE. CDR3 DNA sequence: TGTGCCAGCAGCTTGGGGGGGGACGATCAGCCCCAGCATTTT. The encoded protein is CASSLGGDDQPQHF.

The chain uses TRBV29-1 and TRBJ2-4, with a weak D call TRBD1 (5 bases). Per germline, CDR1 SQVTM and CDR2 ANQGSEA. The CDR3 sequence is 14 residues long. V shed 7 bases and J shed 0 bases, with 13 bases lying between them. The CDR3 nucleotides are TGCAGCGGATCCTACACAGGAGCCAAAAACATTCAGTACTTC. Translated: CSGSYTGAKNIQYF.

CDR3 residues: CASTHGQNNQPQHF. CDR3 nucleotides: TGTGCCAGCACGCATGGTCAGAACAATCAGCCCCAGCATTTT. The chain uses TRBV2 and TRBJ1-5, with unresolved D. Deletions cut 7 bases from V and 3 bases from J, with 13 bases between. The CDR3 length is 14 residues. CDR1 SNHLY and CDR2 FYNNEI come from the germline V gene.

The genes are TRBV5-1 and TRBJ1-1; no clear D gene. CDR1 and CDR2 (germline): SGHRS, YFSETQ. The length of the CDR3 is 13 residues. The ends were cut back, 4 bases at V and 0 bases at J, with 7 bases in the middle. The CDR3 coding sequence is TGCGCCAGCAGCGCCGCAGTGAACACTGAAGCTTTCTTT. This gives the protein CASSAAVNTEAFF.

This chain connects TRBV19 to TRBJ2-7, with 8 bases aligning to TRBD1. Unmatched junction bases numbered 1, after V lost 6 bases and J lost 3 bases. Germline loops: CDR1 LNHDA, CDR2 SQIVND (reference sequence). The CDR3 has 12 residues. The CDR3 here is CASSDRGYEQYF. CDR3 in DNA: TGTGCCAGTAGCGACAGGGGCTACGAGCAGTACTTC.

V and J are TRBV18 and TRBJ2-1, with D tentatively TRBD1 (5 bases). V lost 3 bases and J 0 bases, leaving 6 bases between the germline ends. CDR3 length equals 14 residues. Germline-derived CDR1 and CDR2 are KGHSH and LQKENI. DNA for the CDR3: TGTGCCAGCTCACCGACAGTCTCCTACAATGAGCAGTTCTTC. This encodes CASSPTVSYNEQFF.

The CDR3 sequence: CASSEGVFSGNTIYF. CDR3 sequence (DNA): TGTGCCAGCAGTGAAGGAGTCTTCTCTGGAAACACCATATATTTT. V gene TRBV6-1 combines with J gene TRBJ1-3; D gene uncertain. The CDR3 contains 15 residues. The V gene lost 1 base and the J gene lost 0 bases, with 7 bases spanning the gap. The germline gives CDR1 MNHNS, CDR2 SASEGT.

This clone showed up just once. The genes are TRBV5-1 and TRBJ2-7; 8 nucleotides agree with TRBD1. The CDR3 length is 14 residues. The V and J ends lost 4 bases and 7 bases, in that order; junction bases with no gene match: 10. CDR1 and CDR2 (germline): SGHRS, YFSETQ. The CDR3 here is CASSQRQGMGEQYF. The CDR3, as DNA: TGCGCCAGCAGCCAGAGACAGGGGATGGGGGAGCAGTACTTC.

This clone was seen more than once but under ten times. The chain employs TRBV4-3 and TRBJ2-3; possibly TRBD2 for D (5 bases). The CDR3 contains 16 residues. Between the trimmed V and J ends, which lost 4 bases and 1 base, there was a span of 15 bases. Germline V CDR1 and CDR2: LGHNA, YSLEER. CDR3 sequence (DNA): TGCGCCAGCAGCCTCCCTAGCAGCCCTCGCACAGATACGCAGTATTTT. This sequence encodes CASSLPSSPRTDTQYF.

The chain employs TRBV6-5 and TRBJ1-5; TRBD1 might be the D (6 bases). This CDR3 has 12 amino acids. V dropped 2 bases and J dropped 9 bases, with 8 bases sitting between them. Germline V gives CDR1 MNHEY, CDR2 SVGAGI. In DNA, the CDR3 is TGTGCCAGCAGTTACCCCAGGGGGCCCCAGCATTTT. Residues: CASSYPRGPQHF.

This chain links TRBV2 with TRBJ2-5, with 9 bases identical to TRBD2. V lost 4 bases and J lost 4; bases outside the gene matches: 7. The CDR3 consists of 15 residues. Germline CDR1 reads SNHLY; CDR2 reads FYNNEI. The CDR3 here is CASSGSGGRGETQYF. In DNA, the CDR3 is TGTGCCAGCAGTGGGAGCGGGGGGCGAGGAGAGACCCAGTACTTC.

V gene TRBV7-2 combines with J gene TRBJ2-3; TRBD1 might be the D (5 bases). This CDR3 is 16 amino acids long. Trimming stripped 1 base from V and 5 bases from J, with 16 bases between. CDR1 is SGHTA, CDR2 FQGNSA, per germline. CDR3 amino acids: CASSLEVGLSLDTQYF. The CDR3 coding sequence is TGTGCCAGCAGCTTAGAGGTGGGGCTTAGCTTAGATACGCAGTATTTT.

By share, this clone ranks as medium-sized (0.01 to 0.1%). The identical CDR3 is also encoded by other nucleotide sequences in the sample. This chain joins TRBV19 and TRBJ1-5; a possible D gene is TRBD1 (6 bases). The CDR3 consists of 15 residues. V was pared by 3 bases and J by 7 bases, with 16 bases between. CDR1 and CDR2 from the germline V gene are LNHDA and SQIVND (reference sequence). CDR3 bases: TGTGCCAGTAGTATTGGGGGCCGCAGGGGACAGCCCCAGCATTTT. Translating it yields CASSIGGRRGQPQHF. Looking up the rest from reference TRBV19 and TRBJ1-5 gives the full variable domain: DGGITQSPKYLFRKEGQNVTLSCEQNLNHDAMYWYRQDPGQGLRLIYYSQIVNDFQKGDIAEGYSVSREKKESFPLTVTSAQKNPTAFYLCASSIGGRRGQPQHFGDGTRLSIL.

The V call is TRBV9, the J call TRBJ1-2; 8 positions match TRBD1. CDR1 and CDR2 from the germline V gene are SGDLS and YYNGEE. The length of the CDR3 is 17 residues. Trimming cost V 3 bases and J 1 base; bases outside gene matches: 11. The CDR3 reads CASSANYRQGLNYGYTF. The CDR3 DNA reads as TGTGCCAGCAGCGCAAACTACCGACAGGGGCTTAACTATGGCTACACCTTC.

The CDR3 sequence: CASTSTGDDVGYTF. DNA of the CDR3: TGTGCCAGCACTTCTACAGGGGATGATGTCGGCTACACCTTC. The V gene is TRBV6-6, the J gene TRBJ1-2; 7 positions match TRBD1. The CDR3 is made up of 14 amino acids. The germline CDR1 and CDR2 sequences are MNHNY and SVGAGI (reference sequence). The J segment lost 8 bases and the V segment lost 7 bases, leaving 13 bases of the junction unmatched.

The chain recombines TRBV12-3 or TRBV12-4 with TRBJ2-7; the match to TRBD1 covers 7 bases. The CDR3 extends over 13 amino acids. After removal of 1 base from V and 8 bases from J, the junction contained 5 bases not matched to a gene. The CDR3 nucleotides read TGTGCCAGCAGTTTAGACAGGGGTGAAAAGCAGTACTTC. Translation: CASSLDRGEKQYF.

The count of this clone is one. The V gene is TRBV4-1, the J gene TRBJ1-2; D remains ambiguous. CDR1 and CDR2 from the germline V gene are MGHRA and YSYEKL. V lost 3 bases, J lost 0 bases, and 11 bases lay in between. The CDR3 has 15 amino acids. For the CDR3, the DNA is TGCGCCAGCAGCCAGATACACGCTTCTAACTATGGCTACACCTTC. It translates to CASSQIHASNYGYTF.

The V call is TRBV18, the J call TRBJ1-5, with 7 bases fitting TRBD1. Trimming at V came to 2 bases and at J to 5 bases, leaving 12 bases not matched to a gene. The CDR3 extends over 17 amino acids. Per the germline V gene, CDR1 is KGHSH and CDR2 is LQKENI. The CDR3 here is CASSPGRQGSRHQPQHF. Written as DNA, the CDR3 is TGTGCCAGCTCACCAGGGAGACAGGGTAGTAGGCATCAGCCCCAGCATTTT.

The J gene is TRBJ1-1, the V gene TRBV7-2; D may be TRBD1 (5 bases). Germline CDR1 is SGHTA and CDR2 is FQGNSA. This CDR3 has 13 residues. V lost 3 bases to trimming and J lost 11 bases, with 16 bases between them. CDR3 sequence (DNA): TGTGCCAGCAGCTTGGGGGGTAGTGGAAGCGCTTTCTTT. Translated: CASSLGGSGSAFF. The full variable domain, rest sourced from reference TRBV7-2 and TRBJ1-1, is GAGVSQSPSNKVTEKGKDVELRCDPISGHTALYWYRQSLGQGLEFLIYFQGNSAPDKSGLPSDRFSAERTGGSVSTLTIQRTQQEDSAVYLCASSLGGSGSAFFGQGTRLTVV.

The rearrangement joins TRBV18 to TRBJ1-5, with D possibly matching TRBD1 (6 bases). There are 15 residues in the CDR3. CDR1 and CDR2 (germline): KGHSH, LQKENI. Trimming shortened V by 1 base and J by 6 bases, and 13 bases separated the two germline ends. The DNA for the CDR3 is TGTGCCAGCTCACCACTTCCCAGGGGCGGTCAGCCCCAGCATTTT. Protein sequence: CASSPLPRGGQPQHF. The full variable domain, rest sourced from reference TRBV18 and TRBJ1-5, is NAGVMQNPRHLVRRRGQEARLRCSPMKGHSHVYWYRQLPEEGLKFMVYLQKENIIDESGMPKERFSAEFPKEGPSILRIQQVVRGDSAAYFCASSPLPRGGQPQHFGDGTRLSIL.

The chain has TRBV19 and TRBJ1-6; 7 bases map to TRBD1. CDR1 is LNHDA, CDR2 SQIVND, per germline (reference sequence). V was pared by 5 bases and J by 0 bases, with 4 bases of the junction left unmatched. There are 16 residues in the CDR3. The CDR3 nucleotides read TGTGCCAGTAGTGGGACAGCCCGCTCCTATAATTCACCCCTCCACTTT. This sequence encodes CASSGTARSYNSPLHF.

The chain uses TRBV5-4 and TRBJ1-4; weak D call: TRBD1 (5 bases). Trimming pared 4 bases from V and 6 bases from J, leaving 22 bases between. Looked up from germline, CDR1 is SGHNT and CDR2 is YYREEE (reference sequence). The CDR3 is made up of 17 amino acids. In nucleotides, the CDR3 is TGTGCCAGCAGCCTTAGTAGGACCAAGCAGGGCCATGAAAAACTGTTTTTT. It translates to CASSLSRTKQGHEKLFF. The full variable domain, with the rest looked up from reference TRBV5-4 and TRBJ1-4, is ETGVTQSPTHLIKTRGQQVTLRCSSQSGHNTVSWYQQALGQGPQFIFQYYREEENGRGNFPPRFSGLQFPNYSSELNVNALELDDSALYLCASSLSRTKQGHEKLFFGSGTQLSVL.